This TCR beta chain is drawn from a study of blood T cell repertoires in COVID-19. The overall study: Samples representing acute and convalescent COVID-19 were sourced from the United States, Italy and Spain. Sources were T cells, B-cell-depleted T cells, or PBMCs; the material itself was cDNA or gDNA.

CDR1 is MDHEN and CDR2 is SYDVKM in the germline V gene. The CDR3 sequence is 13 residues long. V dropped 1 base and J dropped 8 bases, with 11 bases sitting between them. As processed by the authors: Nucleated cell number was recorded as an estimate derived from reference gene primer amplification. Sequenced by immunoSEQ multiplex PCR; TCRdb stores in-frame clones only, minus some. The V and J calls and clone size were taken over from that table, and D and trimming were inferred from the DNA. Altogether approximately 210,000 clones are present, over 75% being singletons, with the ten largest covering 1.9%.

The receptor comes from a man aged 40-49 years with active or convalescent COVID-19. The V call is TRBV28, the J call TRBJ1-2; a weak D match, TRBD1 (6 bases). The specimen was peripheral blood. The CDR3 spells CASSLLGGQGYTF. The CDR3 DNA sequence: TGTGCCAGCAGTTTATTGGGGGGGCAGGGCTACACCTTC.